The sequence of this TCR beta chain was determined in a study of shared clonotypes between healthy human individuals. At deep level, the assay was performed. Libraries were prepared by immunoSEQ multiplex PCR; TCRdb keeps only in-frame clonotypes and omits some of them. The sample lists some 2.3 million clones, 90% to 95% occurring once. This clone occurred once. The antigen is undetermined. General study findings and limits: Clonotypes not shared had lower generation probabilities than those common to all four donors. Sharing across several donors was seen in roughly 5.2% of naive CD4 clonotypes.

The source is a man aged 18 to 29 in good health. Some clones in this sample may be carry-over from other donors' samples. The sample taken for sequencing was naive CD4+ T cells from PBMCs. Subset defined: CD45RA+ positively selected.

CDR3 protein: CASSYMGGASTGELFF. The DNA for the CDR3 is TGTGCCAGCAGCTATATGGGCGGGGCCTCGACCGGGGAGCTGTTTTTT. This chain links TRBV7-9 with TRBJ2-2; TRBD2 is a possible D gene (6 bases). Between the trimmed V and J ends, which lost 4 bases and 5 bases, there was a span of 17 bases. Germline V gives CDR1 SEHNR, CDR2 FQNEAQ (reference sequence). The CDR3 is made up of 16 amino acids.